The 12 T cell receptor beta chains reported below all come from one sample, sequenced in a study of blood T cell repertoires in COVID-19. Here immunoSEQ multiplex PCR was the method, and the copy in TCRdb shows in-frame clones only, minus some. The table shows more than 140,000 clones, with roughly 84% occurring only once. Sequencing was performed on peripheral blood. These receptors were collected from a woman between 45 and 60 years old in a cohort sampled during active or convalescent COVID-19.

The chain uses TRBV6-1 and TRBJ1-1, with D possibly TRBD1 on 5 matching bases. Deletions cut 3 bases from V and 3 bases from J, with 14 bases between. The germline V gene has CDR1 MNHNS and CDR2 SASEGT. The CDR3 length is 15 residues. This CDR3 is CASSDNIGAYTEAFF. CDR3 in DNA: TGTGCCAGCAGTGATAACATTGGGGCCTACACTGAAGCTTTCTTT.

Concerning this clone: Other DNA variants within this sample encode the same CDR3. V is TRBV18 and J is TRBJ1-5; tentative D call: TRBD1 (6 bases). The CDR3 is 13 residues long. Germline V gene sequence: CDR1 KGHSH, CDR2 LQKENI. V lost 3 bases, J lost 4 bases, and 7 bases lay in between. CDR3 residues: CASSPDRNQPQHF. In DNA, the CDR3 is TGTGCCAGCTCACCTGACAGGAATCAGCCCCAGCATTTT.

V gene TRBV5-5 combines with J gene TRBJ2-1, with TRBD1 identical over 10 bases. Trimming took 9 bases from V and 6 from J; bases not matched to a gene: 9. CDR1 and CDR2 from the germline V gene are SGHKS and YYEKEE (reference sequence). This CDR3 is built from 14 residues. DNA of the CDR3: TGTGCCACCTGTCCCGGGACAGGGGTCAATGAGCAGTTCTTC. Its translation: CATCPGTGVNEQFF.

V is TRBV18 and J is TRBJ1-5; 10 bases match TRBD1. V was pared by 6 bases and J by 4 bases, with 6 bases of the junction left unmatched. Per the germline V gene, CDR1 is KGHSH and CDR2 is LQKENI. The CDR3 has 15 residues. CDR3 nucleotides: TGTGCCAGCTCCCGCGGGACAGGGGTAAATCAGCCCCAGCATTTT. Its protein is CASSRGTGVNQPQHF. The full variable domain, completed using reference TRBV18 and TRBJ1-5, is NAGVMQNPRHLVRRRGQEARLRCSPMKGHSHVYWYRQLPEEGLKFMVYLQKENIIDESGMPKERFSAEFPKEGPSILRIQQVVRGDSAAYFCASSRGTGVNQPQHFGDGTRLSIL.

V is TRBV19 and J is TRBJ2-2, with a tentative D call TRBD1 (6 bases). CDR3 length: 15 amino acids. The germline V gene has CDR1 LNHDA and CDR2 SQIVND (reference sequence). Trimming took 2 bases from V and 3 from J, leaving 10 bases between them. CDR3 nucleotides: TGTGCCAGTAGTATAAGGACAGCTTACACCGGGGAGCTGTTTTTT. It is translated as CASSIRTAYTGELFF. The entire variable domain, with the rest obtained from reference TRBV19 and TRBJ2-2, is as follows: DGGITQSPKYLFRKEGQNVTLSCEQNLNHDAMYWYRQDPGQGLRLIYYSQIVNDFQKGDIAEGYSVSREKKESFPLTVTSAQKNPTAFYLCASSIRTAYTGELFFGEGSRLTVL.

V usage is TRBV4-1 and J usage is TRBJ1-4; D is perhaps TRBD1 (6 bases). Germline-derived CDR1 and CDR2 are MGHRA and YSYEKL. The CDR3 totals 15 residues. Trimming cost V 1 base and J 7 bases, with 13 bases left between them. The CDR3 region has the DNA TGCGCCAGCAGCCAAGGGTGGACAGAAAGTGAAAAACTGTTTTTT. Translation: CASSQGWTESEKLFF.

This clone has only one observation. The chain is built from TRBV7-2 and TRBJ2-5; tentative D call: TRBD2 (6 bases). V was shortened by 5 bases and J by 2 bases, with 15 bases between the two germline ends. Germline CDR1 reads SGHTA; CDR2 reads FQGNSA. The CDR3 contains 15 residues. CDR3 DNA sequence: TGTGCCAGCAGCCCTGGGACTGTCCCGCAAGAGACCCAGTACTTC. Protein sequence: CASSPGTVPQETQYF.

The chain has TRBV7-8 and TRBJ1-1; a possible D gene is TRBD1 (5 bases). The CDR3 runs to 12 residues. Germline V gene sequence: CDR1 SGHVS, CDR2 FQNEAQ. Trimming pared 2 bases from V and 11 bases from J, leaving 12 bases between. The CDR3 reads CASSLSQGGAFF. The CDR3, as DNA: TGTGCCAGCAGCTTATCTCAGGGAGGCGCTTTCTTT.

The CDR3: CASTPGVQPQHF. As DNA, the CDR3 is TGTGCCAGCACCCCAGGGGTTCAGCCCCAGCATTTT. The chain carries TRBV6-2 or TRBV6-3 and TRBJ1-5, with D possibly TRBD1 on 6 matching bases. This CDR3 region has 12 residues. The ends were cut back, 7 bases at V and 6 bases at J, with 10 bases in the middle. Germline V gives CDR1 MNHEY, CDR2 SVGEGT.

This clone came up a few times. This chain uses TRBV7-3 with TRBJ2-1; D is perhaps TRBD2 (5 bases). The CDR3 consists of 15 residues. Germline assignment: CDR1 SGHTA and CDR2 FQGTGA. Deletions cut 5 bases from V and 2 bases from J, with 13 bases between. CDR3 coding DNA: TGTGCCAGCAGCCCTAGCAGTCAAGCCTACAATGAGCAGTTCTTC. It yields the protein CASSPSSQAYNEQFF. The variable domain in full, completed from reference TRBV7-3 and TRBJ2-1, reads GAGVSQTPSNKVTEKGKYVELRCDPISGHTALYWYRQSLGQGPEFLIYFQGTGAADDSGLPNDRFFAVRPEGSVSTLKIQRTERGDSAVYLCASSPSSQAYNEQFFGPGTRLTVL.

This rearrangement joins TRBV12-3 or TRBV12-4 to TRBJ2-5, with D maybe TRBD1 (5 bases). CDR3 length equals 13 residues. The V end lost 0 bases, the J end lost 5 bases, and 7 bases lay between the germline ends. The CDR3 DNA reads TGTGCCAGCAGTTTAGCAGGGGATGAGACCCAGTACTTC. Protein: CASSLAGDETQYF.

V usage is TRBV29-1 and J usage is TRBJ1-6; 7 bases line up with TRBD1. CDR3 length equals 15 residues. V was pared by 4 bases and J by 1 base, with 4 bases of the junction left unmatched. Germline V gives CDR1 SQVTM, CDR2 ANQGSEA. The CDR3 DNA sequence: TGCAGCGTTGCCTTACAGGGGTCCTATAATTCACCCCTCCACTTT. Its protein is CSVALQGSYNSPLHF.